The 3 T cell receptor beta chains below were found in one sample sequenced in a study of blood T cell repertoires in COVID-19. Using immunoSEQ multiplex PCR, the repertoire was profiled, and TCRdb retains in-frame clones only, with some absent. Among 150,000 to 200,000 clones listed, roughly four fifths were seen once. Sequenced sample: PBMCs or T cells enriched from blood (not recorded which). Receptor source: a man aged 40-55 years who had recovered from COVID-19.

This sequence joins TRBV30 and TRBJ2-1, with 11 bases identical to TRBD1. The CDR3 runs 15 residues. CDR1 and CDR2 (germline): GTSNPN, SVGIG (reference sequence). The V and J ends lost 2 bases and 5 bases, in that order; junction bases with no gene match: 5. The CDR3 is CAWSRGQGAHNEQFF. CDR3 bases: TGTGCCTGGAGTCGCGGACAGGGGGCCCACAATGAGCAGTTCTTC.

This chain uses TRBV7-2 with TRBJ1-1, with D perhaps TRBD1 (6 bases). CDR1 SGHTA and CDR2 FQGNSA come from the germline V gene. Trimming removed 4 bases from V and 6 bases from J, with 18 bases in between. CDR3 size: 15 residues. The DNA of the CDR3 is TGTGCCAGCAGCTGGACAGTAGCTCCACGTGCTGAAGCTTTCTTT. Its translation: CASSWTVAPRAEAFF. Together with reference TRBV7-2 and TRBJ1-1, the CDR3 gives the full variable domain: GAGVSQSPSNKVTEKGKDVELRCDPISGHTALYWYRQSLGQGLEFLIYFQGNSAPDKSGLPSDRFSAERTGGSVSTLTIQRTQQEDSAVYLCASSWTVAPRAEAFFGQGTRLTVV.

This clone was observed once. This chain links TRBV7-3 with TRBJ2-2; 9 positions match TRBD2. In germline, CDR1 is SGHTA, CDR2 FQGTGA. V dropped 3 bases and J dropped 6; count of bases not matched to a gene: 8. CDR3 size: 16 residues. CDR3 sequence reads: CASSFGGRGAAGELFF. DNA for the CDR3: TGTGCCAGCAGCTTTGGCGGGAGGGGGGCGGCCGGGGAGCTGTTTTTT. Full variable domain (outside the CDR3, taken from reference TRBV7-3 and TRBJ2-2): GAGVSQTPSNKVTEKGKYVELRCDPISGHTALYWYRQSLGQGPEFLIYFQGTGAADDSGLPNDRFFAVRPEGSVSTLKIQRTERGDSAVYLCASSFGGRGAAGELFFGEGSRLTVL.